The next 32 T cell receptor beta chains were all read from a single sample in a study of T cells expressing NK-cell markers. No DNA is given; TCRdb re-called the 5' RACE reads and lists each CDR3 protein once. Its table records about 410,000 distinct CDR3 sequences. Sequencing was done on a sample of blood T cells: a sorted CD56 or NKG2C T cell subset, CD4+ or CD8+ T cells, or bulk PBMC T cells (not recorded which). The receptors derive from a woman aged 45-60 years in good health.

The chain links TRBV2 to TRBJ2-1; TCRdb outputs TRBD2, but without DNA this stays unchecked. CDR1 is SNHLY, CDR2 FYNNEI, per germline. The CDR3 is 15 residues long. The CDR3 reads CASSELAGGEVEQFF.

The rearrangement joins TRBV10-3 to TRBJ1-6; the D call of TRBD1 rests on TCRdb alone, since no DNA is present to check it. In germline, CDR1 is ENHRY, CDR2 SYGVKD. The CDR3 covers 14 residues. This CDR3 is CAIGPQGRDSPLHF.

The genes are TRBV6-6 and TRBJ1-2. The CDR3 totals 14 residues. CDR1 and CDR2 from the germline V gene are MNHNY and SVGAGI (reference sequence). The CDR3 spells CASTLEVGVWGYTF.

The CDR3 loop is CASSPEWGSYGYTF. This chain joins TRBV4-2 and TRBJ1-2. This CDR3 is 14 amino acids long. Per germline, CDR1 LGHNA and CDR2 YNFKEQ.

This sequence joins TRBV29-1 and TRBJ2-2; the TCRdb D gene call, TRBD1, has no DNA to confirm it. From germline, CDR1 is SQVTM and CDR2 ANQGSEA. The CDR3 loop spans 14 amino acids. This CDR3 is CSVTHRVDTGELFF.

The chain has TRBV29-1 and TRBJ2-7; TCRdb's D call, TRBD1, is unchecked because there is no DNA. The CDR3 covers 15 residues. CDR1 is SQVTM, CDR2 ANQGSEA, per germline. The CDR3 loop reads CSVEVVGSQGYEQYF.

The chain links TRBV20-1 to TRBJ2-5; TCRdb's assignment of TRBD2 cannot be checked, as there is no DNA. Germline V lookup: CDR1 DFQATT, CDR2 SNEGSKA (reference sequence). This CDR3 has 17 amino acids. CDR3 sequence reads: CSARGGGLAGGFETQYF.

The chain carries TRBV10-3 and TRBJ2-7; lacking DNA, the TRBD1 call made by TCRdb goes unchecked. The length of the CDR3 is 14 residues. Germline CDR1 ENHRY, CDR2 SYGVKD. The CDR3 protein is CAISEPGQGYEQYF.

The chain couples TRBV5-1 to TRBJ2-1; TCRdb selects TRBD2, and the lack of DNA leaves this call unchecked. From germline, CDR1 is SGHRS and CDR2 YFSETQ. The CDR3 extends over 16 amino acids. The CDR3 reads CASREWDSSSYNEQFF.

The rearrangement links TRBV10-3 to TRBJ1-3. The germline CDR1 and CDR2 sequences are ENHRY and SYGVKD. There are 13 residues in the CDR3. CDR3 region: CAIKKGSGNTIYF.

CDR3 amino acids: CSARDSAVYNEQFF. The chain has TRBV20-1 and TRBJ2-1. CDR3 length equals 14 residues. Germline V gene sequence: CDR1 DFQATT, CDR2 SNEGSKA (reference sequence).

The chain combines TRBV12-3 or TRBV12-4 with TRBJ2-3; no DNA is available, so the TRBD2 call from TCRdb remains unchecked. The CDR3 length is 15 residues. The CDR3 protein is CASSPTSGSVDTQYF.

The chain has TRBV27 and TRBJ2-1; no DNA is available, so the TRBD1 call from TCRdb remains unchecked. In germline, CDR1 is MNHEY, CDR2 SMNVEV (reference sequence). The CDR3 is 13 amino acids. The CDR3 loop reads CASTLDRGNEQFF.

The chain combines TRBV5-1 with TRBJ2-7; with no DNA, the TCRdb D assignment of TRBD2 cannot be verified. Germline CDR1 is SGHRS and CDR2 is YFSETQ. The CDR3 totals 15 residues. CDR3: CASSLGVLAGSEQYF.

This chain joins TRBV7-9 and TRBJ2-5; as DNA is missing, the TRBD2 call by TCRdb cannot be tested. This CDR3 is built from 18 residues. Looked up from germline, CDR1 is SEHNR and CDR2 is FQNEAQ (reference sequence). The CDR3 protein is CASSSQTSASGREETQYF.

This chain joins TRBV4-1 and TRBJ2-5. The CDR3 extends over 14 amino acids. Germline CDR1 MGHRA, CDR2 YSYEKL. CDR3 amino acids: CASSQDIPVETQYF.

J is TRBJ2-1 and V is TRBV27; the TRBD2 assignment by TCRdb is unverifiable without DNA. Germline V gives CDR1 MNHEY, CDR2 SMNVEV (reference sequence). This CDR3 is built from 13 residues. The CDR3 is CASSSTPLNEQFF.

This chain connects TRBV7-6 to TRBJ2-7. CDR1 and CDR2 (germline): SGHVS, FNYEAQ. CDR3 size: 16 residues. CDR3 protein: CASSLAPAAGSREQYF.

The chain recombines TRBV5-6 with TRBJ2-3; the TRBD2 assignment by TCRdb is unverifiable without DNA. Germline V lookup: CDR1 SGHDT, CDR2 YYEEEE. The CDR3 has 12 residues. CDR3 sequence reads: CASSSPAVTQYF.

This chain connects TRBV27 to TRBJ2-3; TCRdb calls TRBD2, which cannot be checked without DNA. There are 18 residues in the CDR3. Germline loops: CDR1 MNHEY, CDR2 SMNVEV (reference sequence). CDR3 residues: CASSLFGPLAGYRDTQYF.

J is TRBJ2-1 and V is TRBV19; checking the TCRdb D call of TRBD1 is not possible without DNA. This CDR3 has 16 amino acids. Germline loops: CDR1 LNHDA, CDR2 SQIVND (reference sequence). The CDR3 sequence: CASSKVRGLFYNEQFF.

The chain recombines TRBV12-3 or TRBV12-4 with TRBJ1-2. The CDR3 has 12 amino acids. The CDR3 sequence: CASSLGPYGYTF.

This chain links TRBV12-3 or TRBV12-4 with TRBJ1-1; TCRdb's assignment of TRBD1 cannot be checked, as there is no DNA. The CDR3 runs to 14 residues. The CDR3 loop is CASSLDRGNSEAFF.

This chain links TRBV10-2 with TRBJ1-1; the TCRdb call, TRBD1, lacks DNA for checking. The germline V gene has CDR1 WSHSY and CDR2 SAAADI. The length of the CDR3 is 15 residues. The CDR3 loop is CASSPGQRGRAEAFF.

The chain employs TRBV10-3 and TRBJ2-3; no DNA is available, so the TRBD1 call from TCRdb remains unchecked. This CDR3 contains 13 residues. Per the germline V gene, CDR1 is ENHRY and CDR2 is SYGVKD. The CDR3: CAISMDRGDTQYF.

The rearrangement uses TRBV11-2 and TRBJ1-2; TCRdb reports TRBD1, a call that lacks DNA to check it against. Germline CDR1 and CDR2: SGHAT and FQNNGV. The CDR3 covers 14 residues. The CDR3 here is CASSLDPRGIGYTF.

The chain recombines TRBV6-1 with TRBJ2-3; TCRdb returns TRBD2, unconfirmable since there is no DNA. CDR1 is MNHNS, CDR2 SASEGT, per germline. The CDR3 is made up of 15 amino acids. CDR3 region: CASSSTSGNTDTQYF.

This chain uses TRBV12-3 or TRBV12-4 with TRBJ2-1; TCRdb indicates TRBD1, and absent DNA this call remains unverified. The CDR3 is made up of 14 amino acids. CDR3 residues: CASSPGQALGRQFF.

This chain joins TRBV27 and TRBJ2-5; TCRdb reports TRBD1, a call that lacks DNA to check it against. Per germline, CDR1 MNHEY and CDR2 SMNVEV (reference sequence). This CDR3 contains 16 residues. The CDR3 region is CASSFGAGGELETQYF.

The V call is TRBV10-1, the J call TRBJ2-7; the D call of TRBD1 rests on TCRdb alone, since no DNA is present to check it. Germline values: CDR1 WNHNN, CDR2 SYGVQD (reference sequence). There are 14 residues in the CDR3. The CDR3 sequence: CASSDSDRPGEQYF.

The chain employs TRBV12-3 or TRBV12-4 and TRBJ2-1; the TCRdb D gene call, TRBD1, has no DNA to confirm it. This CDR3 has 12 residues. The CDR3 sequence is CASSSGSDEQFF.

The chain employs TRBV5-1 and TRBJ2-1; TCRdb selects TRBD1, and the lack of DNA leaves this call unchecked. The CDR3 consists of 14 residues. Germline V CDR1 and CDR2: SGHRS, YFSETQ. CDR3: CASSSGQLNNEQFF.